One and the same sample provided the 3 T cell receptor beta chains below, sequenced in a study of blood T cell repertoires in COVID-19. TCRdb keeps only in-frame clones here, not all; method: immunoSEQ multiplex PCR. The repertoire holds more than 250,000 clones, with just under 90% as singletons. Sequencing was done on a sample of peripheral blood. The receptor source for this set is a woman between 50 and 59 years old with COVID-19, enrolled during active disease.

This chain connects TRBV6-6 to TRBJ2-3; 7 nucleotides align to TRBD2. After removal of 6 bases from V and 6 bases from J, the junction contained 12 bases not matched to a gene. Germline values: CDR1 MNHNY, CDR2 SVGAGI (reference sequence). The CDR3 loop spans 15 amino acids. CDR3: CASRTERDWADTQYF. In DNA, the CDR3 is TGTGCCAGCAGAACGGAGCGGGACTGGGCGGATACGCAGTATTTT.

This clone was seen just once. CDR3 residues: CASSQPGLGQGAGNYGYTF. CDR3 DNA: TGCGCCAGCAGTCAACCGGGCTTGGGACAGGGGGCCGGGAACTATGGCTACACCTTC. The chain carries TRBV23-1 and TRBJ1-2, with 12 bases identical to TRBD1. TRBV23-1 is known as an ORF, though its function is uncertain. V was pared by 2 bases and J by 2 bases, with 12 bases of the junction left unmatched. CDR3 size: 19 residues.

The gene calls are TRBV2 and TRBJ2-5; TRBD2 might be the D (5 bases). This CDR3 is built from 14 residues. Trimming stripped 4 bases from V and 0 bases from J, with 9 bases between. Germline V gives CDR1 SNHLY, CDR2 FYNNEI. CDR3 nucleotide sequence: TGTGCCAGCAGTGCAACGGGGTACCAAGAGACCCAGTACTTC. Translating it yields CASSATGYQETQYF.